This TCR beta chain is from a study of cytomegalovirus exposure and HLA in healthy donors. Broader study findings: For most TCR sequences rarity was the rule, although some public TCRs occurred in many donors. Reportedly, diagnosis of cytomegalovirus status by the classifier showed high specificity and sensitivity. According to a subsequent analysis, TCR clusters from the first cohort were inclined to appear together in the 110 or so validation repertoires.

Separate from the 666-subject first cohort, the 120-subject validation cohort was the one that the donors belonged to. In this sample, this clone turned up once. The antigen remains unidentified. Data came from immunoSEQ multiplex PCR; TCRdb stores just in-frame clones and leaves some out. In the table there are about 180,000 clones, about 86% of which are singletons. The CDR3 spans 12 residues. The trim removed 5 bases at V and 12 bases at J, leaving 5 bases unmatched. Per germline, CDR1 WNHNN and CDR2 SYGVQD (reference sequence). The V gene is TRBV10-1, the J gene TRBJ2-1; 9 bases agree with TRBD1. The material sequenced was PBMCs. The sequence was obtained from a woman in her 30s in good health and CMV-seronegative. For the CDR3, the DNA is TGCGCCAGCAGTAGCACGGGACAGGGGCAGTTCTTC. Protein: CASSSTGQGQFF.